A single sample gave rise to the 20 T cell receptor beta chains below, sequenced in a study of tumor-infiltrating lymphocytes in primary liver carcinoma. Making TCR beta cDNA involved approximately 530 ng total RNA and a constant-region primer. Generation of the TCR beta libraries relied on three nested multiplex PCR rounds using slightly modified ARM-PCR. It was with TRBV1-TRBV30 forward primers and a C-beta reverse primer that the first two PCR rounds were run, at roughly 9 cycles each. Each CDR3 protein is one row after TCRdb ran MiXCR on the multiplex PCR reads. Found here are about 100,000 distinct CDR3 sequences, about 70% of them singletons; the top ten hold 9% to 10%. Total RNA and DNA came together from around 18-30 mg of bulk tissue without cell sorting. The sequenced sample was liver tumor tissue from sampling region 5. Described subset: tumor region T5, tumor centre. These receptors were taken from a woman aged 60-75 years with primary liver carcinoma and hepatitis B virus infection.

This clonotype was seen a single time. At one end, the junction sequence differs from germline, possibly due to a read error. This chain connects TRBV29-1 to TRBJ2-1, with 9 nucleotides matching TRBD2. Germline assignment: CDR1 SQVTM and CDR2 ANQGSEA. The CDR3 runs to 15 residues. CDR3 amino acids: CSVGGSSGTYNEEFF. The DNA for the CDR3 is TGCAGTGTTGGGGGGTCTAGCGGGACGTACAATGAGGAGTTCTTC.

As for this clonotype: The conserved closing phenylalanine or tryptophan is absent in this CDR3, likely reflecting a read error. The genes are TRBV29-1 and TRBJ1-4; weak D call: TRBD1 (5 bases). Looked up from germline, CDR1 is SQVTM and CDR2 is ANQGSEA. V lost 8 bases, J lost 4 bases, and 23 bases lay in between. This CDR3 contains 16 residues. The CDR3, as DNA: TGCAGCCTTGGGTTATTCGGTGGGGGACTTAATGAAAAACTGTTTTTA. Its protein product is CSLGLFGGGLNEKLFL.

Relative to its sample, this clonotype is medium-sized. J is TRBJ2-5 and V is TRBV28; D remains ambiguous. There are 13 residues in the CDR3. Trimming took 1 base from V and 5 from J, leaving 8 bases between them. Per the germline V gene, CDR1 is MDHEN and CDR2 is SYDVKM. CDR3 region: CASSLSGVETQYF. CDR3 in DNA: TGTGCCAGCAGTTTATCCGGTGTTGAGACCCAGTACTTC.

Details on this clonotype: A junction boundary mismatches the germline segment, possibly from a read error. This sequence joins TRBV11-2 and TRBJ2-5; D is perhaps TRBD1 (5 bases). In germline, CDR1 is SGHAT, CDR2 FQNNGV. The CDR3 covers 13 residues. The CDR3 bases are TGTGCCAACAGCTTAGGATCCAAGGGGATCCAGTACTTC. Translation gives CANSLGSKGIQYF.

V usage is TRBV28 and J usage is TRBJ2-3; 9 bases map to TRBD1. Per the germline V gene, CDR1 is MDHEN and CDR2 is SYDVKM. Germline trimming cut 0 bases from V and 6 bases from J; bases unmatched to any gene: 13. This CDR3 is built from 18 residues. The CDR3 sequence is CASSLWKTGTGMEDTQYF. The CDR3, as DNA: TGTGCCAGCAGTTTATGGAAAACCGGGACAGGGATGGAGGATACGCAGTATTTT.

The table lists this clonotype with a count of one. The junction does not match germline at one end; this may be a read error. The chain links TRBV7-9 to TRBJ2-6, with a tentative D call TRBD2 (6 bases). The length of the CDR3 is 19 residues. Germline V gives CDR1 SEHNR, CDR2 FQNEAQ (reference sequence). CDR3 in DNA: TGTGCCAGCAGCTCCTGGATTAGCGGTACCTTATCTGGGACCAACGTCCTGACTTTC. This gives the protein CASSSWISGTLSGTNVLTF.

This clonotype was recorded at least ten times. The chain couples TRBV10-3 to TRBJ2-5; 7 bases agree with TRBD1. The CDR3 length is 15 residues. CDR1 and CDR2 (germline): ENHRY, SYGVKD. The V gene end was trimmed by 2 bases and the J gene end by 7 bases; junction bases not matched to a gene: 10. The CDR3 bases are TGTGCCATCAGTGAGCCACAACAGGGGCGTGGGACCCAGTACTTC. Translating it yields CAISEPQQGRGTQYF.

The chain recombines TRBV10-2 with TRBJ2-1, with D tentatively TRBD2 (6 bases). The CDR3 is 15 residues long. Germline CDR1 reads WSHSY; CDR2 reads SAAADI. Trimming took 2 bases from V and 9 from J, leaving 17 bases between them. In DNA form, the CDR3 reads TGCGCCAGCAGTGAGACGTCGGGCGGGAAGGGTGAGCAGTTCTTC. Amino acids: CASSETSGGKGEQFF.

As regards this clonotype: The junction does not match germline at one end; this may be a read error. V usage is TRBV6-6 and J usage is TRBJ2-1, with D perhaps given as TRBD1 or TRBD2 (5 bases each). The CDR3 spans 14 residues. Germline V gives CDR1 MNHNY, CDR2 SVGAGI (reference sequence). Here the CDR3 DNA reads TGTGCCAGCACCCACGGGGCTTCCTACGATGAGCAGTTCTTC. Translating gives CASTHGASYDEQFF.

There are many counts of this clonotype. The rearrangement links TRBV28 to TRBJ1-1; D ambiguous. The CDR3 extends over 13 amino acids. Trimming cost V 3 bases and J 4 bases, with 9 bases left between them. The germline gives CDR1 MDHEN, CDR2 SYDVKM. CDR3 bases: TGTGCCAGCAGTTTGTTGGGGAGCACTGAAGCTTTCTTT. Amino acid sequence: CASSLLGSTEAFF.

Concerning this clonotype itself: The junction differs from germline at one of its ends, possibly a read error. This chain joins TRBV11-2 and TRBJ2-7; D perhaps matches TRBD2 (6 bases). The CDR3 has 14 residues. The V gene's germline CDR1 is SGHAT and CDR2 FQNNGV. CDR3 DNA sequence: TGTGCCAGTAGCCCAAGCGGGTCGGGTGCCGAGGAGTACTTC. It encodes CASSPSGSGAEEYF.

About this clonotype: Just one base apart from a much larger clone, this may be a read error. This chain joins TRBV7-3 and TRBJ2-5, with a possible D match to TRBD2 (5 bases). The germline gives CDR1 SGHTA, CDR2 FQGTGA. This CDR3 spans 15 amino acids. As DNA, the CDR3 is TGTGCCAGCAGCTTAAGGGGTAGCGACCAAGGGACCCAGTACTTC. Translating gives CASSLRGSDQGTQYF.

The chain joins TRBV11-3 to TRBJ2-5; the D gene could be TRBD1 or TRBD2 (5 bases each). With 4 bases removed from V and 12 bases from J, the gap between germline ends came to 24 bases. The CDR3 has 15 amino acids. CDR1 and CDR2 from the germline V gene are SGHNT and YENEEA. CDR3: CASSSRWGYQEIKYF. The CDR3 DNA reads TGTGCCAGCAGCTCCCGTTGGGGGTACCAAGAGATCAAGTACTTC.

This clonotype showed up just once. The CDR3 carries no conserved terminal phenylalanine or tryptophan, so it likely arises from a read error. The DNA of the CDR3 is TGTGCCAGCAGCCAAGAGGAGCCTGGAAACACTATATATTCT. Protein: CASSQEEPGNTIYS. This sequence joins TRBV4-2 and TRBJ1-3; D is ambiguous. The CDR3 length is 14 residues. Germline-derived CDR1 and CDR2 are LGHNA and YNFKEQ.

To note about this clonotype: At one end the junction does not follow the germline gene, possibly because of a read error. The rearrangement links TRBV10-2 to TRBJ1-6, with unresolved D. Per germline, CDR1 WSHSY and CDR2 SAAADI. This CDR3 contains 16 residues. The chain's CDR3 is CASARFESRRNSPLYF. The CDR3, as DNA: TGCGCCAGCGCCCGTTTCGAGAGCAGGCGCAATTCACCCCTCTACTTT.

A note on this clonotype: A much larger clone is a single base away; this may be a read error. The J gene is TRBJ2-7, the V gene TRBV12-3 or TRBV12-4, with a weak D call TRBD1 (8 bases). The V end was cut by 3 bases, the J end by 6 bases, with 15 bases between. This CDR3 comprises 14 residues. The CDR3 here is CASSFSNRGGEQYF. The CDR3 region has the DNA TGTGCCAGCAGTTTCTCGAACAGGGGGGGCGAGCAGTACTTC.

With respect to this clonotype: A much more abundant neighbour one base away suggests this may be a read error. The gene calls are TRBV11-3 and TRBJ1-1; D gene uncertain. This CDR3 comprises 14 residues. Germline CDR1 is SGHNT and CDR2 is YENEEA. CDR3 DNA sequence: TGTGCCGGCAGCCAAGTACTCCAAAACACTGAAGCTTTCTTT. Translated: CAGSQVLQNTEAFF.

Remarks on this clonotype: The CDR3 end shows no conserved phenylalanine or tryptophan, and so a read error is likely. The chain combines TRBV11-2 with TRBJ2-3; D is uncertain. This CDR3 comprises 15 residues. Per germline, CDR1 SGHAT and CDR2 FQNNGV. CDR3 in amino acids: CASRPSATSTETQYC. Here the CDR3 DNA reads TGTGCCAGCAGGCCCTCTGCGACAAGCACAGAAACGCAGTATTGT.

Details on this clonotype: Likely a read error: the CDR3 ends without its conserved phenylalanine or tryptophan. The gene calls are TRBV6-2 or TRBV6-3 and TRBJ2-7; 7 bases are a match to TRBD2. CDR3 length equals 18 residues. CDR1 is MNHEY and CDR2 is SVGEGT in the germline V gene. DNA for the CDR3: TGTACCAGCAGTTACTCAATTTCGAGCGGGAAAGTCACGTACGAGCAGTACCTC. It codes for CTSSYSISSGKVTYEQYL.

This clonotype was counted only a few times. The V and J genes are TRBV12-3 or TRBV12-4 and TRBJ1-1, with 9 bases that match TRBD1. This CDR3 spans 12 amino acids. V trimming: 5 bases; J trimming: 11 bases; junction bases outside the gene matches: 6. CDR3 coding DNA: TGTGCCAGCAGTAACAGGGGGCGCAAGGCTTTCTTT. It specifies CASSNRGRKAFF.